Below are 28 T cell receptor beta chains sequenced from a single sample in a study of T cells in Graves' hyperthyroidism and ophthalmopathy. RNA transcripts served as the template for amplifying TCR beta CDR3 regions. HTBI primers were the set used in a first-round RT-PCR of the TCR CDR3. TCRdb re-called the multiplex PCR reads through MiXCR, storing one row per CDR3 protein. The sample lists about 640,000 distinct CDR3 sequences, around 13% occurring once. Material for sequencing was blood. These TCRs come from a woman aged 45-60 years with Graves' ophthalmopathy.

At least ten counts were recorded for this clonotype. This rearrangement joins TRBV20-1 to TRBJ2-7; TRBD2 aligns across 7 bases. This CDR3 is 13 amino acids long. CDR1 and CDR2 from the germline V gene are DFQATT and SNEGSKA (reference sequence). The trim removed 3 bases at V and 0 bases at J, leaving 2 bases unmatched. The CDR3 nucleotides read TGCAGTGCTAGTGCTAGCGGCTCCTACGAGCAGTACTTC. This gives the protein CSASASGSYEQYF.

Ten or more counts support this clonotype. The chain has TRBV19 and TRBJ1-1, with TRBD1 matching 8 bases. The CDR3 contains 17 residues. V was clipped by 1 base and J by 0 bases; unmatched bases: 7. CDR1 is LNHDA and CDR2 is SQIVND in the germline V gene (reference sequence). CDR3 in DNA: TGTGCCAGTAGTATAGTCCCGGGACAGGTTGTGAACACTGAAGCTTTCTTT. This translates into CASSIVPGQVVNTEAFF. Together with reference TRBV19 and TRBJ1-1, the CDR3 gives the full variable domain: DGGITQSPKYLFRKEGQNVTLSCEQNLNHDAMYWYRQDPGQGLRLIYYSQIVNDFQKGDIAEGYSVSREKKESFPLTVTSAQKNPTAFYLCASSIVPGQVVNTEAFFGQGTRLTVV.

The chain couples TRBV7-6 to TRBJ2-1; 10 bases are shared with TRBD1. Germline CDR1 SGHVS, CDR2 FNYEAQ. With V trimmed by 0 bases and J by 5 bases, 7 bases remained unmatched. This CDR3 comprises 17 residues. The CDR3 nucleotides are TGTGCCAGCAGCTTAGCGGGACAGGGGAGGCCCCACAATGAGCAGTTCTTC. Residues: CASSLAGQGRPHNEQFF.

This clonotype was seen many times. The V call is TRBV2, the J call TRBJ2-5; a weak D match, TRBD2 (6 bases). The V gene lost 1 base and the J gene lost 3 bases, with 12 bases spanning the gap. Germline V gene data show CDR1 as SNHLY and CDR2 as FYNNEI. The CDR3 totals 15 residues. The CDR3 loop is CASSEGVTGEETQYF. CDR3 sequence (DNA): TGTGCCAGCAGTGAAGGCGTGACGGGAGAAGAGACCCAGTACTTC. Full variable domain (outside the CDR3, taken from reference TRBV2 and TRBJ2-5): EPEVTQTPSHQVTQMGQEVILRCVPISNHLYFYWYRQILGQKVEFLVSFYNNEISEKSEIFDDQFSVERPDGSNFTLKIRSTKLEDSAMYFCASSEGVTGEETQYFGPGTRLLVL.

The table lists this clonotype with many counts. CDR3 in DNA: TGCAGTGCTAGAGATCGGCTAGCGGGAGATTTGAAGCAGTTCTTC. Translating it yields CSARDRLAGDLKQFF. This rearrangement joins TRBV20-1 to TRBJ2-1; TRBD2 matches at 10 bases. The CDR3 covers 15 residues. In germline, CDR1 is DFQATT, CDR2 SNEGSKA (reference sequence). Trimming cost V 0 bases and J 11 bases; bases outside gene matches: 10.

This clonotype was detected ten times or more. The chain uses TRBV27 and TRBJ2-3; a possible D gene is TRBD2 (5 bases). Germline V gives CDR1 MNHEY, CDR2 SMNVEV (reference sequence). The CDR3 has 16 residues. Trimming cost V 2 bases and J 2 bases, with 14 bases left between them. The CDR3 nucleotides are TGTGCCAGCAGTTTAACGCGACTACGGTCCACAGATACGCAGTATTTT. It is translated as CASSLTRLRSTDTQYF.

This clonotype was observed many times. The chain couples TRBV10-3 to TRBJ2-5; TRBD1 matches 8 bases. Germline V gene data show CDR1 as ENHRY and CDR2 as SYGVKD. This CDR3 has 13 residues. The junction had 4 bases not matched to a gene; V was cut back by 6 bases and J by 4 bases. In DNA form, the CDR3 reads TGTGCCATCAGAAATCAGGGGGCAGAGACCCAGTACTTC. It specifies CAIRNQGAETQYF.

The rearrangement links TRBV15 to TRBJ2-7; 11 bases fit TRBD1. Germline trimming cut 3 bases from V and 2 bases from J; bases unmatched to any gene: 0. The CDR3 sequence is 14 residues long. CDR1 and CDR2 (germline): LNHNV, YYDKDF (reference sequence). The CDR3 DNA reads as TGTGCCACCAGCAGGGGACAGGGGGCCTACGAGCAGTACTTC. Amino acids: CATSRGQGAYEQYF.

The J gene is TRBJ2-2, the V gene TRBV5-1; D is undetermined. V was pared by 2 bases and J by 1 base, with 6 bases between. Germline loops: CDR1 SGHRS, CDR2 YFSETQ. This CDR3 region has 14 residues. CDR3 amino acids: CASSFAQNTGELFF. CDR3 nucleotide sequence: TGCGCCAGCAGCTTCGCACAGAACACCGGGGAGCTGTTTTTT.

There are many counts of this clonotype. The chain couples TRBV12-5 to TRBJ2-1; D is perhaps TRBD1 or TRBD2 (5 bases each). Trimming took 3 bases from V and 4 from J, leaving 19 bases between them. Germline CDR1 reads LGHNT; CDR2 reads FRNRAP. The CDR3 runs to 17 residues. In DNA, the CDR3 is TGTGCTAGTGGTTTTGATATAGTGGGGGAGAGATACAATGAGCAGTTCTTC. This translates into CASGFDIVGERYNEQFF.

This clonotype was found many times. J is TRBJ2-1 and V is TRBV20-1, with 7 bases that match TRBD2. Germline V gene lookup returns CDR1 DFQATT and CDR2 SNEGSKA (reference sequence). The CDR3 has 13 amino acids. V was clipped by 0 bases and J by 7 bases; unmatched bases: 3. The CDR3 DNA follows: TGCAGTGCTAGAGATGGGGGGGTTAATGAGCAGTTCTTC. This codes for CSARDGGVNEQFF.

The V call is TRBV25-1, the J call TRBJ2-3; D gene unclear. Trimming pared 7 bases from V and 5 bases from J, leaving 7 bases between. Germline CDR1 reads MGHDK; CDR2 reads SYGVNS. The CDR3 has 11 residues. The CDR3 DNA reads TGTGCCAGCAAATTCCGAGATACGCAGTATTTT. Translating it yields CASKFRDTQYF.

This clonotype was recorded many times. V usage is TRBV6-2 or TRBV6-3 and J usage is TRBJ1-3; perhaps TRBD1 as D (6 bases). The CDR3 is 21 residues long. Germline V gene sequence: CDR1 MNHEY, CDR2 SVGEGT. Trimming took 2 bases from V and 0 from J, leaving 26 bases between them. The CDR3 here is CASSYLREVGTTRTSGNTIYF. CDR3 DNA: TGTGCCAGCAGTTACCTGCGGGAAGTCGGGACAACTCGGACCTCTGGAAACACCATATATTTT.

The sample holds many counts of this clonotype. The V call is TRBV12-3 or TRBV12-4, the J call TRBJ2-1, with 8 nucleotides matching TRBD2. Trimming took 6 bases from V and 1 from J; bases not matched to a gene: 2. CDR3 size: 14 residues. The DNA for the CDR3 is TGTGCCAGCAGGAAGCGGGAGTCCTACAATGAGCAGTTCTTC. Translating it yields CASRKRESYNEQFF.

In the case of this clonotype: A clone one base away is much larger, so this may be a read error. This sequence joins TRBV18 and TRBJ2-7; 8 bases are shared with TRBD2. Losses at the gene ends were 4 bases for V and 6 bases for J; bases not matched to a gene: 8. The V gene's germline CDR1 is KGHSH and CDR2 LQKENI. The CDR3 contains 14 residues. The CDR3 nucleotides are TGTGCCAGCTCACGAGCGGGAGTTCCCTGCGAGCAGTACTTC. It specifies CASSRAGVPCEQYF.

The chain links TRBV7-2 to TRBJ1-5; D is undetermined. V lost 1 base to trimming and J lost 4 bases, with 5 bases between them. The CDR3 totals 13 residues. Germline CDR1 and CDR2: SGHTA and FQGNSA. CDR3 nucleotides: TGTGCCAGCAGCTTAGTGGAGAATCAGCCCCAGCATTTT. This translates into CASSLVENQPQHF.

CDR3 DNA: TGTGCCAGCAGTTTCGGAGCGCGGGAGTATTTT. This gives the protein CASSFGAREYF. The chain joins TRBV12-3 or TRBV12-4 to TRBJ2-3, with D perhaps matching TRBD2 (5 bases). This CDR3 comprises 11 residues. V was cut by 3 bases and J by 13 bases, with 11 bases left in between.

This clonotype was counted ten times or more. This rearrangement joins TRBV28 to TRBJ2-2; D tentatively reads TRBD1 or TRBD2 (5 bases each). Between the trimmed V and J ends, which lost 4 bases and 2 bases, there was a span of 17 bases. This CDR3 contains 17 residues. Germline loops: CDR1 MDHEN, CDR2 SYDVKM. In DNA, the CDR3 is TGTGCCAGCAGTTCACCCCTCGGGACGGCAAACACCGGGGAGCTGTTTTTT. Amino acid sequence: CASSSPLGTANTGELFF.

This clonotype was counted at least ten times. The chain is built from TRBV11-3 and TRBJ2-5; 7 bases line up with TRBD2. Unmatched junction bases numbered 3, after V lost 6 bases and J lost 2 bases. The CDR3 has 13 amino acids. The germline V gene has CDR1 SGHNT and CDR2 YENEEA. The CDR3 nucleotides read TGTGCCAGCAGAAGCGGGACTCAAGAGACCCAGTACTTC. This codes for CASRSGTQETQYF.

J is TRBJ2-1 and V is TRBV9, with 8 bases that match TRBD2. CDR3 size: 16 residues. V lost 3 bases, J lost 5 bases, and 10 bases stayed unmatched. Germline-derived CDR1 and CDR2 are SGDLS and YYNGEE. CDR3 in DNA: TGTGCCAGCAGCGCAAACCCACCGGGACTAGACAATGAGCAGTTCTTC. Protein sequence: CASSANPPGLDNEQFF.

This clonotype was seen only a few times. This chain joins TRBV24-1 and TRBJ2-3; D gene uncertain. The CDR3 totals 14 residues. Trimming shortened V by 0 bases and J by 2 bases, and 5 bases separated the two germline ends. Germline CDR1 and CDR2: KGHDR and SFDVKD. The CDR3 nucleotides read TGTGCCACCAGTGATTTGGGCAACACAGATACGCAGTATTTT. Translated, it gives CATSDLGNTDTQYF.

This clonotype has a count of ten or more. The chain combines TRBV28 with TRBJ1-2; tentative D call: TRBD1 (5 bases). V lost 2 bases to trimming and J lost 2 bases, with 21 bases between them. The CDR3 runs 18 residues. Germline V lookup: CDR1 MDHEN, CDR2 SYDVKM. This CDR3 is CASSLGSFSGGGNYGYTF. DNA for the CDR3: TGTGCCAGCAGTTTAGGATCATTTTCTGGTGGGGGAAACTATGGCTACACCTTC.

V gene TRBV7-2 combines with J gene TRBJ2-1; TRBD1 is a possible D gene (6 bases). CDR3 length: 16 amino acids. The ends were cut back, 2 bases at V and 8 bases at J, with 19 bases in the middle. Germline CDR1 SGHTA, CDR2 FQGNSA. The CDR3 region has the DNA TGTGCCAGCAGCTTATATGGGGGCGCGGTGTTGGATGAGCAGTTCTTC. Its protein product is CASSLYGGAVLDEQFF.

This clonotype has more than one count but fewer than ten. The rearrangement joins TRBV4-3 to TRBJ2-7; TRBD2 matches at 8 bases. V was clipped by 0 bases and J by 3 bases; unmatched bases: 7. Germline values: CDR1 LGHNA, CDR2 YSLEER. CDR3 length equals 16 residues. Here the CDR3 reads CASSQEGYSGIYEQYF. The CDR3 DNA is TGCGCCAGCAGCCAAGAAGGATATAGCGGGATCTACGAGCAGTACTTC.

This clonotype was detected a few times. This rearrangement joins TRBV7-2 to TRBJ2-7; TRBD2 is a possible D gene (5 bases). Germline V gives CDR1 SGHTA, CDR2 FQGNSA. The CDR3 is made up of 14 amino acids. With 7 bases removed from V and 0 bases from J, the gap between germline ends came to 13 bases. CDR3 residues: CASILGESSYEQYF. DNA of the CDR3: TGTGCCAGCATCCTTGGGGAGAGCTCCTACGAGCAGTACTTC.

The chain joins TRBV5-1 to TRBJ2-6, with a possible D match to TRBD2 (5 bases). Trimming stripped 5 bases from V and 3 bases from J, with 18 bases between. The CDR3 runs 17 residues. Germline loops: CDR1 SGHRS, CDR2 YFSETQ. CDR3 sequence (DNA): TGCGCCAGCAGTTGGGTCAGCGGCCGGGGTGGGGCCAACGTCCTGACTTTC. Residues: CASSWVSGRGGANVLTF.

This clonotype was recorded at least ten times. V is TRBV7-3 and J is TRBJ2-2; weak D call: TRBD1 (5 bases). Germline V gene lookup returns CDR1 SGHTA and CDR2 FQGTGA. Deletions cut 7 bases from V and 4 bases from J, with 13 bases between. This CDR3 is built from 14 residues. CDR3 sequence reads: CASTPGSRTGELFF. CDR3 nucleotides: TGTGCCAGCACACCAGGGTCGCGCACCGGGGAGCTGTTTTTT.

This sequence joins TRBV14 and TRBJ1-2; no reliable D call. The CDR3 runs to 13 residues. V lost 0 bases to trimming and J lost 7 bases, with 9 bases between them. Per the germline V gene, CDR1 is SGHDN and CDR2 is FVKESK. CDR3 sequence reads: CASSQEVGFGYTF. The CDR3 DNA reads TGTGCCAGCAGCCAAGAGGTCGGGTTTGGCTACACCTTC.